This T cell receptor beta chain was documented in a study of chemoradiotherapy in HPV16-positive cancers. The data were produced by immunoSEQ multiplex PCR, yet TCRdb's version contains in-frame clones alone and is incomplete. The sample yields about 3,500 clones, 86% seen once. This CDR3 spans 17 amino acids. Germline V gives CDR1 MNHNS, CDR2 SASEGT. Trimming removed 1 base from V and 4 bases from J; junction bases left unmatched: 7. General study points: During treatment, candidate HPV-specific clones and E7-related motifs expanded in tumor.

Notes on this clone: Antigen specificity is unknown.

This clonotype was sampled from a human donor with HPV-associated anogenital cancer. Sequenced here: tumor tissue, sampled from a patient who underwent chemoradiotherapy. This rearrangement joins TRBV6-1 to TRBJ1-6; TRBD1 aligns across 7 bases. DNA of the CDR3: TGTGCCAGCAGTGAAGAGGAGGGGGCTGTTTATAATTCACCCCTCCACTTT. It translates to CASSEEEGAVYNSPLHF.